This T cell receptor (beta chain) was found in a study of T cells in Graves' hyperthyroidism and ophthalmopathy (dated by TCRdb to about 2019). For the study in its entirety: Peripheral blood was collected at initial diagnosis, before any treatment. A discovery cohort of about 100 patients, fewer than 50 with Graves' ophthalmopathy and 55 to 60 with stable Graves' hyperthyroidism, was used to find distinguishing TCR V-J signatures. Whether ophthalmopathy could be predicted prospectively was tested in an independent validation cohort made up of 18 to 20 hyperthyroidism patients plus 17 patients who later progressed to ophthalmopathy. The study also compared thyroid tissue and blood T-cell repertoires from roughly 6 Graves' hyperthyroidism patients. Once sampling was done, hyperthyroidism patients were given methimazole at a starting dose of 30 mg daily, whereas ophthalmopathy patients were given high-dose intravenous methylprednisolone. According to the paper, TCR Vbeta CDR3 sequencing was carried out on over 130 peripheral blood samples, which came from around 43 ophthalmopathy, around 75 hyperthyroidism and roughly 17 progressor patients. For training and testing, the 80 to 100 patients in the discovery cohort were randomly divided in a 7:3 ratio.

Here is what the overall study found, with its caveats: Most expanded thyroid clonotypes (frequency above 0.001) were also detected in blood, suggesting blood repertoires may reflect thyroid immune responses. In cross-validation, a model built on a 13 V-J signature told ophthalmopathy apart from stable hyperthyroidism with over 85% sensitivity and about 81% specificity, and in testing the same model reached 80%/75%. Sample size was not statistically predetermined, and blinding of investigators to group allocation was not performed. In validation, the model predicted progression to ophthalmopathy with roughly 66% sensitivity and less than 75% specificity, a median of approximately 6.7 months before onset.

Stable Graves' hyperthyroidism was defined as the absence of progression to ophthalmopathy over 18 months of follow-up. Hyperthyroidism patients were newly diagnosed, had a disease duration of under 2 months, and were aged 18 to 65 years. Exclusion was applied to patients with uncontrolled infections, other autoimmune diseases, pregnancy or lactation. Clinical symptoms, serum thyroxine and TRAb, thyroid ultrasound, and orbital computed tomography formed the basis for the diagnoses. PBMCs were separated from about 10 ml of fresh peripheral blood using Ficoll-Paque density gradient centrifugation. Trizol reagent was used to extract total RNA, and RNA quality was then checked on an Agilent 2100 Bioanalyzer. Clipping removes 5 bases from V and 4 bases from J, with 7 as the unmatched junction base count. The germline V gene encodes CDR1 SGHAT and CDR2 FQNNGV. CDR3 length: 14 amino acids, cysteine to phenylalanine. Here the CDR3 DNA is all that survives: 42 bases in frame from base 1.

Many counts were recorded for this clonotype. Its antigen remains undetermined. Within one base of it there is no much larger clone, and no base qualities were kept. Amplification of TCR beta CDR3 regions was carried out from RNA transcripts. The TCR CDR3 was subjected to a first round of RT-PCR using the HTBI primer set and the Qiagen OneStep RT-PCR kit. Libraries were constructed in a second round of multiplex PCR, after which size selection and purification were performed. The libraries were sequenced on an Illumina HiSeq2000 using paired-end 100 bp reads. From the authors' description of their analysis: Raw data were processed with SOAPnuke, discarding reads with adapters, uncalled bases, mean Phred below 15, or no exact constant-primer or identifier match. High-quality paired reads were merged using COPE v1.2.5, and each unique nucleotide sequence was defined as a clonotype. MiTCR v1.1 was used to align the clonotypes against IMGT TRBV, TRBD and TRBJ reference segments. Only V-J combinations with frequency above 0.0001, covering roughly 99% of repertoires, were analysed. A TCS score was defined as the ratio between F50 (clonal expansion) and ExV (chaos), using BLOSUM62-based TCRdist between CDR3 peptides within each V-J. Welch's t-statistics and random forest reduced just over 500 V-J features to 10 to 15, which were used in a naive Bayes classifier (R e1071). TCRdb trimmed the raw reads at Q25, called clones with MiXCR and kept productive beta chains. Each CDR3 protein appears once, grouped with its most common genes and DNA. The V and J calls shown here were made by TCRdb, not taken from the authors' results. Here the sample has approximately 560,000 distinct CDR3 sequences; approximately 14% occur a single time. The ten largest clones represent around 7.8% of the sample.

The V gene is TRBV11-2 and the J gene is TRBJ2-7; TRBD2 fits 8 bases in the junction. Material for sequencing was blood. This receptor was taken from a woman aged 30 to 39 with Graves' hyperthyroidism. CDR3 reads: CASSPAGAPYEQYF. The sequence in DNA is TGTGCCAGCAGCCCAGCGGGAGCCCCTTACGAGCAGTACTTC.